This TCR beta chain was sequenced in a study of naive and memory T cell subsets. CD8 T cells were positively selected from what remained after CD4 positive selection. This clonotype has ten or more counts. The target antigen is unknown. The beta constant-region primer was an equimolar mix of two oligonucleotides covering TRBC1 and TRBC2. Nested alpha and beta constant-region primers with the SP2 primer drove four PCR rounds on ligated cDNA. The cDNA 3' end received a ligated single-stranded oligonucleotide carrying the SP2 primer and a 12-nucleotide UMI. TCRdb fed the UMI-ligation and nested PCR reads into MiXCR, producing one record per CDR3 protein. In the table there are some 16,000 distinct CDR3 sequences, roughly 8.7% of which are singletons. The trim removed 3 bases at V and 8 bases at J, leaving 13 bases unmatched. The length of the CDR3 is 16 residues. The V gene's germline CDR1 is MDHEN and CDR2 SYDVKM.

The study, taken as a whole, reports: Gini index rose across naive, CM, EM and EMRA in CD4 and CD8.

The TCR was taken from a human donor in good health. This rearrangement joins TRBV28 to TRBJ2-1; 7 bases are shared with TRBD1. The sample taken for sequencing was central memory CD8+ T cells from blood. CDR3 in DNA: TGTGCCAGCAGTTTTTCGGGTTGGCAGGGGGTCGATGAGCAGTTCTTC. Protein: CASSFSGWQGVDEQFF. Full variable domain (missing parts from reference TRBV28 and TRBJ2-1): DVKVTQSSRYLVKRTGEKVFLECVQDMDHENMFWYRQDPGLGLRLIYFSYDVKMKEKGDIPEGYSVSREKKERFSLILESASTNQTSMYLCASSFSGWQGVDEQFFGPGTRLTVL.